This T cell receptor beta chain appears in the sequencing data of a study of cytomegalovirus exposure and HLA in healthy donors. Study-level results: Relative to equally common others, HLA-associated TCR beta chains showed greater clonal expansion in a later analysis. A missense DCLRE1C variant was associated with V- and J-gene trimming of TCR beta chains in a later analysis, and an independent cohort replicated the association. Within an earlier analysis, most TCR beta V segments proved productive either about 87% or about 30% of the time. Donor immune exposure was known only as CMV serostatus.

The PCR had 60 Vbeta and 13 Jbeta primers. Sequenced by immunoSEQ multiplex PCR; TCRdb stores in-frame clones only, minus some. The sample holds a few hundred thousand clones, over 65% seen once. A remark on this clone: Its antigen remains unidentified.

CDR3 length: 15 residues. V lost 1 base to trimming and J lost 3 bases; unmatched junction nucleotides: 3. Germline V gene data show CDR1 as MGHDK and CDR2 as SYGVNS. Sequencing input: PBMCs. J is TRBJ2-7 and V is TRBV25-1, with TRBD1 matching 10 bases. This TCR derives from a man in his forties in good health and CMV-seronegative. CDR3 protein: CASSEWTGGYYEQYF. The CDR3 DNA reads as TGTGCCAGCAGTGAATGGACAGGGGGATACTACGAGCAGTACTTC.